This T cell receptor (beta chain) stems from a study of blood T cell repertoires in COVID-19. The overall study: The United States, Italy and Spain supplied acute and convalescent COVID-19 samples.

V lost 2 bases, J lost 4 bases, and 10 bases lay in between. The CDR3 is 14 residues long. In germline, CDR1 is SGHKS, CDR2 YYEKEE (reference sequence). Repertoires were generated with immunoSEQ multiplex PCR, while TCRdb's copy carries only in-frame clones and drops some. The repertoire consists of tens of thousands of clones, with 70% to 90% occurring once and the leading ten covering 3.4%. This receptor was obtained from a woman aged 45-65 years with COVID-19, enrolled during active disease. Sequencing was performed on peripheral blood. The V gene is TRBV5-5, the J gene TRBJ2-1; the D gene is possibly TRBD2 (6 bases). CDR3 in DNA: TGTGCCAGCAGCTTATTAGCGGCATACAATGAGCAGTTCTTC. Translated, it gives CASSLLAAYNEQFF. Combining the CDR3 with reference TRBV5-5 and TRBJ2-1 gives the whole variable domain DAGVTQSPTHLIKTRGQQVTLRCSPISGHKSVSWYQQVLGQGPQFIFQYYEKEERGRGNFPDRFSARQFPNYSSELNVNALLLGDSALYLCASSLLAAYNEQFFGPGTRLTVL.